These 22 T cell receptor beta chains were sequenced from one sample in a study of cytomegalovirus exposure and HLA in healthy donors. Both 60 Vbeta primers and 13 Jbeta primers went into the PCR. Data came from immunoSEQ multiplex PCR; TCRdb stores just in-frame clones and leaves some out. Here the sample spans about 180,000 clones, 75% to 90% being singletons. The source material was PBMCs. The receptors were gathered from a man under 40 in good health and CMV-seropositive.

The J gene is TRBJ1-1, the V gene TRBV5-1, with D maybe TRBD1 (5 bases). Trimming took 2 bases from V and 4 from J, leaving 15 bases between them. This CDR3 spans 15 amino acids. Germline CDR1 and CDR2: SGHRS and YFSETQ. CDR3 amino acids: CASSLSAGQITEAFF. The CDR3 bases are TGCGCCAGCAGCTTATCAGCAGGGCAGATCACTGAAGCTTTCTTT.

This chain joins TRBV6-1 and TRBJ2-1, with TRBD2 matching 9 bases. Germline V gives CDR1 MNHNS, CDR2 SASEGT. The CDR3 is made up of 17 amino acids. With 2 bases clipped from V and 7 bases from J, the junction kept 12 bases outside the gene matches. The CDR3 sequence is CASSEHSAGGFLNEQFF. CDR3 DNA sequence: TGTGCCAGCAGTGAACATTCGGCGGGGGGGTTTTTGAATGAGCAGTTCTTC.

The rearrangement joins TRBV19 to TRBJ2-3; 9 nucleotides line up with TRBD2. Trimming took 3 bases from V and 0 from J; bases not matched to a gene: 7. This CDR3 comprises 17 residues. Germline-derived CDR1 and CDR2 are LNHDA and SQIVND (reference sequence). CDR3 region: CASSILVAGDSTDTQYF. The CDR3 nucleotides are TGTGCCAGTAGTATTTTGGTAGCGGGGGATAGCACAGATACGCAGTATTTT.

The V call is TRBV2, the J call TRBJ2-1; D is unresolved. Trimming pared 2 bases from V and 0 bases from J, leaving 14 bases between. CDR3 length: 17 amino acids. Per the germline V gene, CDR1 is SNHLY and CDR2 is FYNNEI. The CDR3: CASSEFGTPRSYNEQFF. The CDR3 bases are TGTGCCAGCAGTGAATTCGGTACCCCCCGCTCCTACAATGAGCAGTTCTTC.

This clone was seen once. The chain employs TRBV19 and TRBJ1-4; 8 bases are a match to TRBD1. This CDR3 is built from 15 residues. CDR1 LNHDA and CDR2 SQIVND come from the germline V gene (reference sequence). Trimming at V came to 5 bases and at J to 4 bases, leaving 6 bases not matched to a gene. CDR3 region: CASSVATGDNEKLFF. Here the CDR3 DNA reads TGTGCCAGTAGTGTTGCGACAGGGGATAATGAAAAACTGTTTTTT.

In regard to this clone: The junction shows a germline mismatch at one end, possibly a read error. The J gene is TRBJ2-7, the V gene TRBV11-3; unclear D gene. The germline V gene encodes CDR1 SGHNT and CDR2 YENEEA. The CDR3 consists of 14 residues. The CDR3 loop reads CASSLEVSSYEQYF. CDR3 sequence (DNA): TGTGCCAGCAGCCTAGAAGTTAGCTCCTACGAGCAGTACTTC.

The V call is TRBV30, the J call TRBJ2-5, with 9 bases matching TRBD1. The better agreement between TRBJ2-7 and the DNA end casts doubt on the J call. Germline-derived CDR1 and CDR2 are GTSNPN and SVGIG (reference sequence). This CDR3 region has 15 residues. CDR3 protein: CAWSPPGGQGDEQYF. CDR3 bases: TGTGCCTGGAGTCCCCCGGGGGGACAGGGCGACGAGCAGTACTTC.

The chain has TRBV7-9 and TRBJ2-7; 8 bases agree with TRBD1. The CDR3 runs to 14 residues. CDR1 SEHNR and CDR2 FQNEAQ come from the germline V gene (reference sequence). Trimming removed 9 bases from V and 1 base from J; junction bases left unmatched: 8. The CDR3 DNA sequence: TGTGCCAGTCTGTGGACAGGGTTTTCCTACGAGCAGTACTTC. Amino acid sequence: CASLWTGFSYEQYF.

The CDR3 loop is CASSDPRGGADTEAFF. The CDR3 coding sequence is TGTGCCAGCAGCGACCCCCGGGGGGGCGCGGACACTGAAGCTTTCTTT. The chain has TRBV7-9 and TRBJ1-1; D is possibly TRBD1 (6 bases). Trimming removed 5 bases at V and 3 bases at J, with 19 bases between. The CDR3 length is 16 residues. Per germline, CDR1 SEHNR and CDR2 FQNEAQ (reference sequence).

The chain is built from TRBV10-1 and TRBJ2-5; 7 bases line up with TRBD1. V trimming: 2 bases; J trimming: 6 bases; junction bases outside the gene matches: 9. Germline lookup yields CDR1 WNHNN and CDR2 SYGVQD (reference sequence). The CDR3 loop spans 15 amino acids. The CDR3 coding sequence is TGCGCCAGCAGTGAGGAGGGGGCGGCTGCAAAGACCCAGTACTTC. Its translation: CASSEEGAAAKTQYF.

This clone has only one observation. DNA for the CDR3: TGTGCCAGTAGTATAGGCCCCCGGGACAGGGGACCGAACACCGGGGAGCTGTTTTTT. Its protein is CASSIGPRDRGPNTGELFF. This chain connects TRBV19 to TRBJ2-2, with 10 bases aligning to TRBD1. The trim removed 1 base at V and 0 bases at J, leaving 8 bases unmatched. The CDR3 contains 19 residues. Germline CDR1 LNHDA, CDR2 SQIVND (reference sequence).

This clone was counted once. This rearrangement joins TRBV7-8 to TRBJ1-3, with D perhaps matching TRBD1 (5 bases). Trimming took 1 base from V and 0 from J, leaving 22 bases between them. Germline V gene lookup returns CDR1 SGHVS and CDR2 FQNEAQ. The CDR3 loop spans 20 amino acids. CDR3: CASSLGIGQGQPYSGNTIYF. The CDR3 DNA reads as TGTGCCAGCAGCTTAGGTATAGGGCAGGGCCAACCATACTCTGGAAACACCATATATTTT.

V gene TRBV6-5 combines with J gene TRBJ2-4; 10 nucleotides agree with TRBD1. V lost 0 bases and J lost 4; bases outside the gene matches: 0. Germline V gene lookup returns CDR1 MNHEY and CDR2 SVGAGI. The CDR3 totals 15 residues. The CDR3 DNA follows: TGTGCCAGCAGTTACTCGGGACAGGGGAAAAACATTCAGTACTTC. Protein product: CASSYSGQGKNIQYF.

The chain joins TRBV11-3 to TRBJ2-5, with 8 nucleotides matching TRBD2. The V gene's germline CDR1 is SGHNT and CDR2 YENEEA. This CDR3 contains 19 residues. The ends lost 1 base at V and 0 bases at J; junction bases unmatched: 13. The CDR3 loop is CASSLAPAGAFLYQETQYF. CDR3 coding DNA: TGTGCCAGCAGCTTAGCTCCAGCGGGGGCCTTTTTGTACCAAGAGACCCAGTACTTC. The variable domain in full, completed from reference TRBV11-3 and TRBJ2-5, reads EAGVVQSPRYKIIEKKQPVAFWCNPISGHNTLYWYLQNLGQGPELLIRYENEEAVDDSQLPKDRFSAERLKGVDSTLKIQPAELGDSAVYLCASSLAPAGAFLYQETQYFGPGTRLLVL.

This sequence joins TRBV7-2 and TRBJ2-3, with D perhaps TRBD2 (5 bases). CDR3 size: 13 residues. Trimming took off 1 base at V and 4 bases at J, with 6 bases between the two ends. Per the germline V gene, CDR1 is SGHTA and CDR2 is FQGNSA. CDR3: CASSLGRADTQYF. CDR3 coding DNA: TGTGCCAGCAGCTTAGGGCGGGCAGATACGCAGTATTTT.

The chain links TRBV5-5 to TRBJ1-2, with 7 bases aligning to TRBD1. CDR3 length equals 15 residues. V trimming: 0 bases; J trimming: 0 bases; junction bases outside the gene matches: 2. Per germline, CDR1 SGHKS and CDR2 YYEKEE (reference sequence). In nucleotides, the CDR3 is TGTGCCAGCAGCTTGGGACAGGGAGCTAACTATGGCTACACCTTC. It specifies CASSLGQGANYGYTF. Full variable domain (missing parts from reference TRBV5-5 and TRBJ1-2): DAGVTQSPTHLIKTRGQQVTLRCSPISGHKSVSWYQQVLGQGPQFIFQYYEKEERGRGNFPDRFSARQFPNYSSELNVNALLLGDSALYLCASSLGQGANYGYTFGSGTRLTVV.

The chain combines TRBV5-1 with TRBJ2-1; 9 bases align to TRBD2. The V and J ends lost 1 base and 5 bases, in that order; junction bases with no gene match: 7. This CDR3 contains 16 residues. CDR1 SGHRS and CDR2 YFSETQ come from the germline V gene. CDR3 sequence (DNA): TGCGCCAGCAGCTTGTTACCGGGACTAGCAGACAATGAGCAGTTCTTC. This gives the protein CASSLLPGLADNEQFF.

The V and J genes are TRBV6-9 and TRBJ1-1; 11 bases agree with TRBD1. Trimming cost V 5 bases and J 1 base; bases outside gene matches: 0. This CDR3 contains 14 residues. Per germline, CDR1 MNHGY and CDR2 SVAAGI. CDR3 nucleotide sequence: TGTGCCAGCAGTGGACAGGGGGCGAACACTGAAGCTTTCTTT. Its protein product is CASSGQGANTEAFF.

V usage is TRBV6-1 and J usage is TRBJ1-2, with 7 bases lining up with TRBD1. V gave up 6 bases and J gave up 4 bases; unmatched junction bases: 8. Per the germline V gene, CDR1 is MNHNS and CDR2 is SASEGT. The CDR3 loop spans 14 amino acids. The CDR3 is CASSGDRAGYGYTF. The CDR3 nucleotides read TGTGCCAGCAGCGGTGACAGGGCGGGCTATGGCTACACCTTC.

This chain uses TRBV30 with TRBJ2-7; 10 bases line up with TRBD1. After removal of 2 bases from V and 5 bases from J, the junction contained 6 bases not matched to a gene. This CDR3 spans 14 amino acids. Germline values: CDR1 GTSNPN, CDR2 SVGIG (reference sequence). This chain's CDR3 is CAWSRGDRGDEQYF. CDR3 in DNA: TGTGCCTGGAGTAGGGGGGACAGGGGCGACGAGCAGTACTTC.

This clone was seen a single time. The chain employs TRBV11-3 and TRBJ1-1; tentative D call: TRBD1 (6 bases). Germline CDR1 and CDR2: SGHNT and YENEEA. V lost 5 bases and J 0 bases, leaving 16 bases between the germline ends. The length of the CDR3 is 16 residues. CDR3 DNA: TGTGCCAGCAGCCAGGCCATCAGGGGACTGAACACTGAAGCTTTCTTT. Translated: CASSQAIRGLNTEAFF.

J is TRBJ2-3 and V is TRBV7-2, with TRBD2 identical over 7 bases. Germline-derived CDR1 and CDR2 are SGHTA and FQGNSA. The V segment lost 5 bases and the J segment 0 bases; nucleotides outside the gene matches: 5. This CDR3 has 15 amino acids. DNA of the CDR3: TGTGCCAGCAGCAAAGCGGGGACTAGCACAGATACGCAGTATTTT. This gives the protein CASSKAGTSTDTQYF.